This paragraph reports one T cell receptor (beta chain). This CDR3 is 14 amino acids long. The trim removed 6 bases at V and 3 bases at J, leaving 3 bases unmatched. Germline CDR1 is SEHNR and CDR2 is FQNEAQ (reference sequence). This entry is derived from a study of blood T cell repertoires in COVID-19. Study-level background: Samples of COVID-19 (acute and convalescent) were obtained from the United States, Italy and Spain.

Original handling: Amplifying reference gene primers gave estimates of nucleated cell counts. The protocol was immunoSEQ multiplex PCR, while the TCRdb copy is restricted to in-frame clones and leaves out a portion. That table furnishes V, J and clone size, whereas the DNA furnished D and trimming. The table records around 300,000 clones, 85% to 90% of them present only once. Those enrolled in Seattle joined during active infection and were followed longitudinally afterward. The receptor was derived from a woman between 45 and 60 years old with COVID-19, enrolled during active disease. This chain joins TRBV7-9 and TRBJ2-2, with 8 bases identical to TRBD1. The specimen was peripheral blood. The CDR3 region is CASRTGQDTGELFF. The CDR3 DNA is TGTGCCAGCAGAACGGGACAGGACACCGGGGAGCTGTTTTTT. The full variable domain, completed using reference TRBV7-9 and TRBJ2-2, is DTGVSQNPRHKITKRGQNVTFRCDPISEHNRLYWYRQTLGQGPEFLTYFQNEAQLEKSRLLSDRFSAERPKGSFSTLEIQRTEQGDSAMYLCASRTGQDTGELFFGEGSRLTVL.